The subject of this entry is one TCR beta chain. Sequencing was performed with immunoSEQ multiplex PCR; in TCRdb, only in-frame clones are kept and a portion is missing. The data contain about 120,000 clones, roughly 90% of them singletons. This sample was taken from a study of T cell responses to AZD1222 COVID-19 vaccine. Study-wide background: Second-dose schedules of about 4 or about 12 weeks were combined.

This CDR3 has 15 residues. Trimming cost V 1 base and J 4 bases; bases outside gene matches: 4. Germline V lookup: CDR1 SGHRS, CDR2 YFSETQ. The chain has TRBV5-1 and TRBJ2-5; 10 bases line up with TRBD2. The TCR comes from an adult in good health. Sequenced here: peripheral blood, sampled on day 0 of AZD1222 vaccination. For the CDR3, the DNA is TGCGCCAGCAGCTTGCTAGCGGGGGCCCCAGAGACCCAGTACTTC. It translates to CASSLLAGAPETQYF. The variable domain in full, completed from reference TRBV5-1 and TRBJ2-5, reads KAGVTQTPRYLIKTRGQQVTLSCSPISGHRSVSWYQQTPGQGLQFLFEYFSETQRNKGNFPGRFSGRQFSNSRSEMNVSTLELGDSALYLCASSLLAGAPETQYFGPGTRLLVL.